This record covers a single TCR beta chain. The antigen remains undetermined. The data were obtained in a study of OX40 agonist ivuxolimab in advanced cancers. Produced via immunoSEQ multiplex PCR; TCRdb's table is partial and in-frame only. The sample includes tens of thousands of clones, 87% of them seen just once. General study results and limits: Doses of 0.1 to 3.0 mg/kg were accompanied by clonal expansion of CD4+ and CD8+ blood T cells by week 6.

This receptor was obtained from an adult with an advanced solid tumor such as melanoma, head and neck, liver or kidney cancer. Sequences were derived from CD4+ or CD8+ T cells sorted from blood, sampled in a trial of the OX40 agonist ivuxolimab.

CDR3 region: CASSSMDRVSGNTIYF. CDR3 DNA sequence: TGTGCCAGTAGTTCTATGGACAGGGTCTCTGGAAACACCATATATTTT. This rearrangement joins TRBV19 to TRBJ1-3, with 8 bases identical to TRBD1. This CDR3 spans 16 amino acids. After removal of 5 bases from V and 0 bases from J, the junction contained 6 bases not matched to a gene. Per the germline V gene, CDR1 is LNHDA and CDR2 is SQIVND (reference sequence). The full variable domain, in which reference TRBV19 and TRBJ1-3 provide the parts outside the CDR3, is DGGITQSPKYLFRKEGQNVTLSCEQNLNHDAMYWYRQDPGQGLRLIYYSQIVNDFQKGDIAEGYSVSREKKESFPLTVTSAQKNPTAFYLCASSSMDRVSGNTIYFGEGSWLTVV.